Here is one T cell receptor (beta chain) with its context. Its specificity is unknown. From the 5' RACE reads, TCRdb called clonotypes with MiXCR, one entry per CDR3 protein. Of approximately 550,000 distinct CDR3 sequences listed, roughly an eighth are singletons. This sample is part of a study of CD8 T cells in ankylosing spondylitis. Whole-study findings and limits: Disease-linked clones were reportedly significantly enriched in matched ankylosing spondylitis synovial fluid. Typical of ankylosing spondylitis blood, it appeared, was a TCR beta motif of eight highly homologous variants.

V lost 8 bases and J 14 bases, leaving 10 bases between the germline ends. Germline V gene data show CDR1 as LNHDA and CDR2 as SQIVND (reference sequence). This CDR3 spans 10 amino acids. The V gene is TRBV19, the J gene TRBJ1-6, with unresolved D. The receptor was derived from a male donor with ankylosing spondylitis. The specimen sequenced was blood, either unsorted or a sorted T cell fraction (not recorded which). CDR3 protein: CASGRGALHF. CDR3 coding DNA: TGTGCCAGTGGGCGGGGAGCCCTCCACTTT. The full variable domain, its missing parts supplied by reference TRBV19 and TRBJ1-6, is DGGITQSPKYLFRKEGQNVTLSCEQNLNHDAMYWYRQDPGQGLRLIYYSQIVNDFQKGDIAEGYSVSREKKESFPLTVTSAQKNPTAFYLCASGRGALHFGNGTRLTVT.